Below, one T cell receptor (beta chain) is given with its context. Its specificity is not known. This CDR3 is built from 14 residues. CDR1 is MGHRA and CDR2 is YSYEKL in the germline V gene. The TRB cDNA libraries were prepared by 5' RACE with UMI labels. TCRdb processed the 5' RACE reads again and assigns one entry to each CDR3 protein, with no DNA. The listing contains over 95,000 distinct CDR3 sequences. Cells that were CD45RO-CCR7+CD27+CD95- constituted naive CD8+ T cells. This sample stems from a study of CXCR3-negative and CXCR3-positive naive CD8 T cells. Whole-study results and caveats: Memory cells showed distinct TRBV-TRBJ patterns, while the two naive subsets matched. CXCR3-negative naive cells had less hydrophobic TRB CDR3s than did CXCR3-positive naive cells. The study found comparably high diversity in both naive subsets and much lower diversity in memory CD8+ cells. Naive subsets did not differ in surface CD5, and TRB CDR3 properties served to infer TCR strength.

The sample taken for sequencing was naive CXCR3+ CD8+ T cells from blood. Subset meaning: CD45RO-CCR7+CD27+CD95- naive CD8+ T cells expressing CXCR3 (TNR3+). The sequence derives from a human donor in good health. Some clones in this sample may be carry-over from other donors' samples. This rearrangement joins TRBV4-1 to TRBJ2-7; TCRdb reports TRBD2, a call that lacks DNA to check it against. The CDR3 is CASSQGTLVNEQYF.